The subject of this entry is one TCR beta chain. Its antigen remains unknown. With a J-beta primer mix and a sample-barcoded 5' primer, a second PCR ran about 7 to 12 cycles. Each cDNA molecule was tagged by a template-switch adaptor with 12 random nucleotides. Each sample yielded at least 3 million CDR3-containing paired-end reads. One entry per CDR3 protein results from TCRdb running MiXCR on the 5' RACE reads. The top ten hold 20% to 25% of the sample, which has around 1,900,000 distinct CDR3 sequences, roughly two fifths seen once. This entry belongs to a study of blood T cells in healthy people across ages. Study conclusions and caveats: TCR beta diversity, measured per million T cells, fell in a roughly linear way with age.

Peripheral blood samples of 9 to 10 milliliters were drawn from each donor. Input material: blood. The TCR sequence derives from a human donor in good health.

CDR3 protein: CASSGVLETQYF. CDR3 sequence (DNA): TGTGCCAGCAGTGGAGTTCTAGAGACCCAGTACTTC. The chain has TRBV6-2 or TRBV6-3 and TRBJ2-5; D is unclear. The CDR3 is 12 amino acids. V was clipped by 5 bases and J by 4 bases, with 8 bases between them. CDR1 is MNHEY, CDR2 SVGEGT, per germline.